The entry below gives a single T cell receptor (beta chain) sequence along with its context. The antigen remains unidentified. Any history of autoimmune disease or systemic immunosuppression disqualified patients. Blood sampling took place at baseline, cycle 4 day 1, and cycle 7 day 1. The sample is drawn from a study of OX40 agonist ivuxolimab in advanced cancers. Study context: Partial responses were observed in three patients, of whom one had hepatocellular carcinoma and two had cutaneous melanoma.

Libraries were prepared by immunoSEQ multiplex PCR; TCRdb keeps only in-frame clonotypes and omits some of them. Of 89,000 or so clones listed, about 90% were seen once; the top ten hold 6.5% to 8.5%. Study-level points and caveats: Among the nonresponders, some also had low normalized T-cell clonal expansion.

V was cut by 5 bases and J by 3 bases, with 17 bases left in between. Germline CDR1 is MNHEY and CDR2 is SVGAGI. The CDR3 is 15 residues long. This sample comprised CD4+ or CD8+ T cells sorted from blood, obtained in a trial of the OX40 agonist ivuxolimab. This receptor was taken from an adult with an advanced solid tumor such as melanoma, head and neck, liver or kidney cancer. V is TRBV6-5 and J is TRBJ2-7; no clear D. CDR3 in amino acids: CASSPLSSVHYEQYF. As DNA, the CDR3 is TGTGCCAGCAGTCCCCTTTCCTCGGTTCACTACGAGCAGTACTTC.